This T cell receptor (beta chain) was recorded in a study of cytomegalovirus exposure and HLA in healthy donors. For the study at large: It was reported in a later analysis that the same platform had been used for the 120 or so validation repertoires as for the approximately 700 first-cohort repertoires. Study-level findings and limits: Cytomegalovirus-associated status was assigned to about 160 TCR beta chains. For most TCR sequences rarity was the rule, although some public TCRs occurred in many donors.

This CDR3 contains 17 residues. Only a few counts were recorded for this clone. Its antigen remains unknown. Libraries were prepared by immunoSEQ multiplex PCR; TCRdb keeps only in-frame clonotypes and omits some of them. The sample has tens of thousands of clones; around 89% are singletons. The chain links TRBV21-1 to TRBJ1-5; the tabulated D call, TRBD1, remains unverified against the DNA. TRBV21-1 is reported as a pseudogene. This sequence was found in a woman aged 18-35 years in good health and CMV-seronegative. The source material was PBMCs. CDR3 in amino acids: CASSNRGSGTGDQPQHF. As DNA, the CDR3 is TGTGCCAGCAGCAATCGGGGAAGTGGGACAGGGGACCAGCCCCAGCATTTT.